This T cell receptor (beta chain) was retrieved from a study of PD-1 blockade in mismatch repair-deficient tumors. Study-level information: Patients had eleven to twelve mismatch repair-deficient cancer types, all previously treated and progressing. Whole-study findings and limits: Rapid post-treatment expansion, then contraction, generally preceding radiologic response, marked tumor-resident clones.

Generated by immunoSEQ multiplex PCR, the TCRdb table keeps only in-frame clones and is missing some. The sample carries roughly 32,000 clones, roughly 80% recorded once. As to this clone: Its antigen is not identified.

Germline CDR1 LNHDA, CDR2 SQIVND (reference sequence). This CDR3 is 12 amino acids long. The V end lost 3 bases, the J end lost 3 bases, and 4 bases lay between the germline ends. All patients were mismatch repair deficient, assessed by either PCR or immunohistochemistry. TCR sequencing covered a few patients who responded to pembrolizumab. This chain uses TRBV19 with TRBJ2-3; D gene ambiguous. The source material was PBMCs, sampled less than 7 weeks after starting pembrolizumab. The sequence came from an adult with mismatch repair-deficient cancer. The CDR3 loop reads CASSIPTDTQYF. CDR3 sequence (DNA): TGTGCCAGTAGTATCCCGACAGATACGCAGTATTTT.